What follows are 15 T cell receptor beta chains derived from one specimen sequenced in a study of T cell responses to AZD1222 COVID-19 vaccine (dated by TCRdb to the early 2020s). The method behind the library was the immunoSEQ multiplex PCR assay. Held by TCRdb, this immuneACCESS table contains in-frame sequences only and omits some clones. Under half of the omission traces to an unresolved V gene where checked; the cause of the rest is unknown. Present in this sample are roughly 130,000 clones, 80% to 90% of which were seen just once. The top ten constitute roughly 7.4% of the sample. The sample's time point, from its label and the paper: baseline before first vaccination. The sequenced sample was peripheral blood, obtained on day 0 of AZD1222 vaccination. The source of these receptors is an adult in good health.

This chain joins TRBV10-1 and TRBJ1-1, with D possibly TRBD1 on 6 matching bases. V was trimmed by 2 bases and J by 11 bases, leaving 15 bases between them. The CDR3 covers 13 residues. The germline CDR1 and CDR2 sequences are WNHNN and SYGVQD (reference sequence). DNA for the CDR3: TGCGCCAGCAGTGAGCGGAGGGGGGATGACGCTTTCTTT. Protein sequence: CASSERRGDDAFF.

J is TRBJ2-7 and V is TRBV6-5, with 8 bases that match TRBD2. Germline V gene lookup returns CDR1 MNHEY and CDR2 SVGAGI. V lost 8 bases, J lost 2 bases, and 8 bases stayed unmatched. The CDR3 extends over 14 amino acids. The CDR3 DNA sequence: TGTGCCAGCTCCCTAACGGGGGGGACCTACGAGCAGTACTTC. Its translation: CASSLTGGTYEQYF.

J is TRBJ2-1 and V is TRBV7-8; 11 positions agree with TRBD2. CDR3 size: 16 residues. Germline values: CDR1 SGHVS, CDR2 FQNEAQ. V dropped 5 bases and J dropped 6; count of bases not matched to a gene: 9. In DNA form, the CDR3 reads TGTGCCAGCAGCCGAGGGTTTGGGACTAGCGGCAATGAGCAGTTCTTC. Translating it yields CASSRGFGTSGNEQFF.

The chain links TRBV28 to TRBJ2-6, with D possibly being TRBD1 (5 bases). Deletions cut 7 bases from V and 4 bases from J, with 11 bases between. This CDR3 contains 14 residues. Germline CDR1 and CDR2: MDHEN and SYDVKM. CDR3 residues: CASIRGTGANVLTF. CDR3 DNA sequence: TGTGCCAGCATTAGGGGAACAGGGGCCAACGTCCTGACTTTC.

This rearrangement joins TRBV15 to TRBJ1-1; maybe TRBD1 (5 bases). Trimming took 0 bases from V and 2 from J, leaving 13 bases between them. The germline CDR1 and CDR2 sequences are LNHNV and YYDKDF (reference sequence). The CDR3 consists of 16 residues. The CDR3 here is CATSRDWRGANTEAFF. The CDR3 bases are TGTGCCACCAGCAGAGATTGGCGAGGGGCCAACACTGAAGCTTTCTTT.

The chain combines TRBV7-9 with TRBJ1-5, with D possibly being TRBD1 (6 bases). V gave up 5 bases and J gave up 3 bases, with 11 bases separating them. Germline V gene lookup returns CDR1 SEHNR and CDR2 FQNEAQ (reference sequence). This CDR3 is built from 14 residues. The CDR3 DNA reads as TGTGCCAGCAGCATACAGGGAAACAATCAGCCCCAGCATTTT. Its translation: CASSIQGNNQPQHF. The variable domain in full, completed from reference TRBV7-9 and TRBJ1-5, reads DTGVSQNPRHKITKRGQNVTFRCDPISEHNRLYWYRQTLGQGPEFLTYFQNEAQLEKSRLLSDRFSAERPKGSFSTLEIQRTEQGDSAMYLCASSIQGNNQPQHFGDGTRLSIL.

This clone came up once. The V call is TRBV14, the J call TRBJ1-4; 7 bases match TRBD1. CDR1 SGHDN and CDR2 FVKESK come from the germline V gene. Trimming took 1 base from V and 7 from J; bases not matched to a gene: 6. The CDR3 is 15 residues long. CDR3 DNA: TGTGCCAGCAGCCAAGGACAGGGTAATTTTGAAAAACTGTTTTTT. As protein: CASSQGQGNFEKLFF.

The chain employs TRBV9 and TRBJ1-5, with a weak D call TRBD1 (5 bases). CDR1 is SGDLS and CDR2 is YYNGEE in the germline V gene. The CDR3 consists of 15 residues. The germline V and J ends were trimmed by 0 bases and 0 bases, with 7 bases remaining between them. The CDR3 region is CASSVGQGSNQPQHF. CDR3 sequence (DNA): TGTGCCAGCAGCGTAGGCCAGGGTAGCAATCAGCCCCAGCATTTT.

The rearrangement links TRBV6-4 to TRBJ1-2, with a tentative D call TRBD1 (5 bases). Germline CDR1 MRHNA, CDR2 SNTAGT. The CDR3 has 14 residues. The V and J ends lost 9 bases and 1 base respectively, with 15 bases between them. The CDR3 loop reads CARPLGGNNYGYTF. The CDR3 DNA reads as TGTGCCAGGCCTCTTGGGGGAAATAACTATGGCTACACCTTC.

Note on this clone: A read error may produce the germline difference seen at one junction end. This chain links TRBV6-1 with TRBJ1-1, with 7 positions matching TRBD1. This CDR3 is built from 12 residues. From germline, CDR1 is MNHNS and CDR2 SASEGT. The CDR3 here is CASREGGGQAFF. In DNA, the CDR3 is TGTGCCAGCAGGGAAGGAGGGGGACAGGCTTTCTTT.

The chain is built from TRBV6-5 and TRBJ1-4; TRBD1 might be the D (5 bases). This CDR3 is built from 14 residues. The germline CDR1 and CDR2 sequences are MNHEY and SVGAGI. The germline V and J ends were trimmed by 7 bases and 8 bases, with 17 bases remaining between them. CDR3: CASTISGVYEKLFF. For the CDR3, the DNA is TGTGCCAGCACAATTTCGGGGGTTTACGAAAAACTGTTTTTT.

The chain employs TRBV19 and TRBJ1-4; D unclear. Germline-derived CDR1 and CDR2 are LNHDA and SQIVND (reference sequence). This CDR3 spans 14 amino acids. The ends were cut back, 9 bases at V and 6 bases at J, with 17 bases in the middle. The CDR3 DNA follows: TGTGCCAGCAGCCGGGAAATAAGGGATGAAAAACTGTTTTTT. Amino acids: CASSREIRDEKLFF. Full variable domain (outside the CDR3, taken from reference TRBV19 and TRBJ1-4): DGGITQSPKYLFRKEGQNVTLSCEQNLNHDAMYWYRQDPGQGLRLIYYSQIVNDFQKGDIAEGYSVSREKKESFPLTVTSAQKNPTAFYLCASSREIRDEKLFFGSGTQLSVL.

This rearrangement joins TRBV9 to TRBJ2-7; 10 nucleotides line up with TRBD1. This CDR3 region has 14 residues. Germline assignment: CDR1 SGDLS and CDR2 YYNGEE. The ends lost 2 bases at V and 5 bases at J; junction bases unmatched: 4. CDR3 nucleotides: TGTGCCAGCAGCGTCCGGGACAGGGGCCACGAGCAGTACTTC. This translates into CASSVRDRGHEQYF. The full variable domain, in which reference TRBV9 and TRBJ2-7 provide the parts outside the CDR3, is DSGVTQTPKHLITATGQRVTLRCSPRSGDLSVYWYQQSLDQGLQFLIQYYNGEERAKGNILERFSAQQFPDLHSELNLSSLELGDSALYFCASSVRDRGHEQYFGPGTRLTVT.

This sequence joins TRBV14 and TRBJ2-3; TRBD1 is a possible D gene (6 bases). Germline V CDR1 and CDR2: SGHDN, FVKESK. The CDR3 consists of 16 residues. The germline V and J ends were trimmed by 1 base and 1 base, with 12 bases remaining between them. Here the CDR3 reads CASSQARQVRTDTQYF. In nucleotides, the CDR3 is TGTGCCAGCAGCCAAGCAAGACAGGTCCGCACAGATACGCAGTATTTT.

The V and J genes are TRBV18 and TRBJ1-6; 8 nucleotides agree with TRBD1. J lost 7 bases, V lost 4 bases, and 6 bases had no gene match. This CDR3 comprises 15 residues. Germline V gives CDR1 KGHSH, CDR2 LQKENI. The CDR3 region has the DNA TGTGCCAGCTCACGGGACAGGTCAGGGAATTCACCCCTCCACTTT. Translated: CASSRDRSGNSPLHF.